This T cell receptor beta chain was identified during a study of T cells after yellow fever vaccination. MiXCR, applied by TCRdb to the 5' RACE reads, yields one record per CDR3 protein. This sample yields about 510,000 distinct CDR3 sequences, of which roughly a fifth are seen a single time; around 17% belongs to the top ten. V dropped 2 bases and J dropped 5 bases, with 11 bases sitting between them. This CDR3 spans 14 amino acids. Per the germline V gene, CDR1 is SGHRS and CDR2 is YFSETQ. This chain joins TRBV5-1 and TRBJ1-5; a weak D match, TRBD1 (5 bases). The sequence was collected from a man aged 18-30 years who received the YFV17D yellow fever vaccine. The sample here was PBMCs, taken more than 20 days after the first yellow fever vaccination. CDR3 sequence: CASSLSGTDQPQHF. DNA of the CDR3: TGCGCCAGCAGCTTATCTGGGACGGATCAGCCCCAGCATTTT.